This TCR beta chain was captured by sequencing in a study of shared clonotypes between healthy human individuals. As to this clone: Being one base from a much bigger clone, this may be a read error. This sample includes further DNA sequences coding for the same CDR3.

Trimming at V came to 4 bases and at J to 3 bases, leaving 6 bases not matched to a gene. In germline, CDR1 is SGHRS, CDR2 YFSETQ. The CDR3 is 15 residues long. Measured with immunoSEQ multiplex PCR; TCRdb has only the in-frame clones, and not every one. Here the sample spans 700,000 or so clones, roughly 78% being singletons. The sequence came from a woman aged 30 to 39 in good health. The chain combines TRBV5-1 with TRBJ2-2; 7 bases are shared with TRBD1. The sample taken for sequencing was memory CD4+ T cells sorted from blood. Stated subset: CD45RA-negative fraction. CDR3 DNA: TGCGCCAGCAGCCTGGGGGACAGAGACACCGGGGAGCTGTTTTTT. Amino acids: CASSLGDRDTGELFF.